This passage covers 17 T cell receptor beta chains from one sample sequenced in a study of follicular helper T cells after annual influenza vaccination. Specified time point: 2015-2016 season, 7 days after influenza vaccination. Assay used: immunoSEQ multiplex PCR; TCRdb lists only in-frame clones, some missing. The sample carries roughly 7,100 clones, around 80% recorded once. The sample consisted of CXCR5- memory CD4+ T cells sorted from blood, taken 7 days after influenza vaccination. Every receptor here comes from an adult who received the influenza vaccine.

The DNA of the CDR3 is TGTGCCAGCAGTTCATATACAGGGACGAGGGCTTTCTTT. This gives the protein CASSSYTGTRAFF. The rearrangement links TRBV6-6 to TRBJ1-1; the D gene is possibly TRBD1 (6 bases). The germline V gene has CDR1 MNHNY and CDR2 SVGAGI (reference sequence). V was pared by 4 bases and J by 11 bases, with 17 bases between. There are 13 residues in the CDR3.

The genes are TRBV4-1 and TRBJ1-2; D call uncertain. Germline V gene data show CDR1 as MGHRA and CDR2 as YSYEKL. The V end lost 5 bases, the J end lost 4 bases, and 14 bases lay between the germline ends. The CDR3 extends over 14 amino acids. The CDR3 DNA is TGCGCCAGCAGCAGAACCCGGGAGGTCTATGGCTACACCTTC. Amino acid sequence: CASSRTREVYGYTF.

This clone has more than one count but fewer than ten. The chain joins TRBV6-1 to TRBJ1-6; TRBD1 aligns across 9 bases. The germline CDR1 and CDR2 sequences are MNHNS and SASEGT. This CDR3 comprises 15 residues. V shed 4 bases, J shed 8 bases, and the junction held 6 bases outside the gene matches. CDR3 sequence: CASSARQGEYSPLHF. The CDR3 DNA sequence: TGTGCCAGCAGTGCGAGACAGGGGGAATATTCACCCCTCCACTTT.

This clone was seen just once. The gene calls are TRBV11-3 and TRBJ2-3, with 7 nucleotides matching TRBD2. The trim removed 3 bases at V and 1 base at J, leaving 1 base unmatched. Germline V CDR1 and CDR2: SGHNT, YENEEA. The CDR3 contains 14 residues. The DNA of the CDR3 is TGTGCCAGCAGCTTCAGCGGGGGCACAGATACGCAGTATTTT. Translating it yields CASSFSGGTDTQYF.

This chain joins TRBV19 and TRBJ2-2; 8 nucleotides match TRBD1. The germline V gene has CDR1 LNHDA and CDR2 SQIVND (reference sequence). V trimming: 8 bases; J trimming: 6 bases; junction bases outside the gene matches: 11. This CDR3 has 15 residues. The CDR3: CASAGQVSLSGELFF. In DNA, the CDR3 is TGTGCCAGTGCGGGACAGGTCTCCCTTTCCGGGGAGCTGTTTTTT.

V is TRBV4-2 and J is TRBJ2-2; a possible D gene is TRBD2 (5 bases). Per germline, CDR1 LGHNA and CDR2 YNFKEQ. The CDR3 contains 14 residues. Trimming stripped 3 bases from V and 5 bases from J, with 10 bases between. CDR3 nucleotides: TGTGCCAGCAGCCAGGCAGAGGGAACCGGGGAGCTGTTTTTT. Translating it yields CASSQAEGTGELFF.

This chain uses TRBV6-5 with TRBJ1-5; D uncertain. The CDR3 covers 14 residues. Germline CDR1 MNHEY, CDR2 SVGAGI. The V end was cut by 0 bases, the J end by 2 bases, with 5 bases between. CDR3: CASSYSKGNQPQHF. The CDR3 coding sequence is TGTGCCAGCAGTTACTCGAAGGGCAATCAGCCCCAGCATTTT.

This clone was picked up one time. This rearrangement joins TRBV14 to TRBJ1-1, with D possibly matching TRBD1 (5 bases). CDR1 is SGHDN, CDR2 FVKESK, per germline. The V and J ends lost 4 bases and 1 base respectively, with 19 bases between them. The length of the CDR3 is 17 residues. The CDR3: CASSPYVGGTKNTEAFF. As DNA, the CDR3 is TGTGCCAGCAGCCCATATGTGGGGGGGACCAAGAACACTGAAGCTTTCTTT. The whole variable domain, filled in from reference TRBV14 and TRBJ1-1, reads EAGVTQFPSHSVIEKGQTVTLRCDPISGHDNLYWYRRVMGKEIKFLLHFVKESKQDESGMPNNRFLAERTGGTYSTLKVQPAELEDSGVYFCASSPYVGGTKNTEAFFGQGTRLTVV.

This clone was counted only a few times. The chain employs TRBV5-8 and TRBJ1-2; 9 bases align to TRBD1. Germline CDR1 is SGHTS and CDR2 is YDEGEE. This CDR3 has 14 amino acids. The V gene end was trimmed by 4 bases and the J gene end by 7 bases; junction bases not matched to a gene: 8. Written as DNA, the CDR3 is TGTGCCAGCAGCGGCGGACAGGGGCGGAGTGGCTACACCTTC. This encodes CASSGGQGRSGYTF.

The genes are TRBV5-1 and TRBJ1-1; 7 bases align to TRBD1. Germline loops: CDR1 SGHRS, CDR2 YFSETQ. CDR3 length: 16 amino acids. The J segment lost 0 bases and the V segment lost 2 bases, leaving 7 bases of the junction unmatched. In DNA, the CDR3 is TGCGCCAGCAGCTTTTCACTGACAGGGCTGAACACTGAAGCTTTCTTT. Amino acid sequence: CASSFSLTGLNTEAFF.

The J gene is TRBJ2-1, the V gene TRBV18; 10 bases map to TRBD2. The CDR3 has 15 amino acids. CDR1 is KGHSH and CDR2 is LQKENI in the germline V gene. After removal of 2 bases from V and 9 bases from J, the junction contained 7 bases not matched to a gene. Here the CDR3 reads CASSPVSGGAVEQFF. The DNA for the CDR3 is TGTGCCAGCTCACCAGTAAGCGGGGGGGCGGTTGAGCAGTTCTTC. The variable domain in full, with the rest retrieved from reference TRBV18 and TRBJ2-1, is NAGVMQNPRHLVRRRGQEARLRCSPMKGHSHVYWYRQLPEEGLKFMVYLQKENIIDESGMPKERFSAEFPKEGPSILRIQQVVRGDSAAYFCASSPVSGGAVEQFFGPGTRLTVL.

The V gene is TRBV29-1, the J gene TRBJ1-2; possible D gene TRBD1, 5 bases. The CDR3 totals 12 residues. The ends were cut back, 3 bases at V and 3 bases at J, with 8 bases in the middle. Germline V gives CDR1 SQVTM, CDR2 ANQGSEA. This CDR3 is CSVDQGDYGYTF. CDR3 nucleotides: TGCAGCGTTGATCAGGGAGACTATGGCTACACCTTC. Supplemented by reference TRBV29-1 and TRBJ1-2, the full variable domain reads SAVISQKPSRDICQRGTSLTIQCQVDSQVTMMFWYRQQPGQSLTLIATANQGSEATYESGFVIDKFPISRPNLTFSTLTVSNMSPEDSSIYLCSVDQGDYGYTFGSGTRLTVV.

The CDR3 sequence is CATNVKRGFRDTQYF. The CDR3 DNA sequence: TGTGCCACCAACGTGAAGCGGGGGTTCCGAGATACGCAGTATTTT. V and J are TRBV15 and TRBJ2-3; 8 positions agree with TRBD2. This CDR3 spans 15 amino acids. Per germline, CDR1 LNHNV and CDR2 YYDKDF (reference sequence). V lost 7 bases and J lost 5; bases outside the gene matches: 11.

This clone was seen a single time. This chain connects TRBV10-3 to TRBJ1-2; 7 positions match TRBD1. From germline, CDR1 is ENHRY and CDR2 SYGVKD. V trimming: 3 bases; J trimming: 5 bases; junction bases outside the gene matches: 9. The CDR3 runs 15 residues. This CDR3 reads CAISDLGTVQYGYTF. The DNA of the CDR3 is TGTGCCATCAGTGATCTCGGGACAGTTCAATATGGCTACACCTTC.

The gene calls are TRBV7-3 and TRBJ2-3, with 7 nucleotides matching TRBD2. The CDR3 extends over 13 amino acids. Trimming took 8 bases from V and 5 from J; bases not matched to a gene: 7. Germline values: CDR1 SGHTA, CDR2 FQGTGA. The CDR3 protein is CASGLREGDTQYF. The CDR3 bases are TGTGCCAGCGGTCTCAGGGAGGGAGATACGCAGTATTTT.

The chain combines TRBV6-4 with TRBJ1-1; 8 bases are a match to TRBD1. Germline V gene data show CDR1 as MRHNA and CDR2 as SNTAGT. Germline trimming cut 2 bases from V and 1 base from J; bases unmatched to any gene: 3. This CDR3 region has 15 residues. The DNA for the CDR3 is TGTGCCAGCAGTGACCCGGACAGGGAGAACACTGAAGCTTTCTTT. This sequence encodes CASSDPDRENTEAFF.

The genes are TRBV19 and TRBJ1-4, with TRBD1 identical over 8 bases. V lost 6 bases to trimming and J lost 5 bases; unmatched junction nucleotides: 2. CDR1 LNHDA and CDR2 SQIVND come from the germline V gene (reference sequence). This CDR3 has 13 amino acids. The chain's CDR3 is CASSHRGNEKLFF. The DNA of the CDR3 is TGTGCCAGTAGCCACAGGGGGAATGAAAAACTGTTTTTT.